The entry below gives a single T cell receptor beta chain sequence along with its context. This CDR3 spans 16 amino acids. Germline CDR1 and CDR2: MNHEY and SMNVEV (reference sequence). This entry is derived from a study of cytomegalovirus exposure and HLA in healthy donors. PCR involved 60 Vbeta and 13 Jbeta primers. Using immunoSEQ multiplex PCR, the repertoire was profiled, and TCRdb retains in-frame clones only, with some absent. Of around 150,000 clones detected, around three quarters appear once; the ten largest clones hold over 2%. The sequence derives from a man aged 40-50 years in good health and CMV-seronegative. The gene calls are TRBV27 and TRBJ2-5, with TRBD2 identical over 10 bases. Judging by the DNA end, TRBJ2-7 fits better; the J call may be wrong. The sample comprised PBMCs. The CDR3 coding sequence is TGTGCCAGCAGTTTAAACAGCGGGAGGGCCTCCTACGAGCAGTACTTC. Protein sequence: CASSLNSGRASYEQYF.